The 30 T cell receptor beta chains listed next were all sequenced from one sample in a study of T cells in Graves' hyperthyroidism and ophthalmopathy. Amplified TCR beta CDR3 regions came from RNA transcripts. First-round RT-PCR targeting the TCR CDR3 was performed with the HTBI primer set. One entry per CDR3 protein results from TCRdb running MiXCR on the multiplex PCR reads. The data show fewer than 600,000 distinct CDR3 sequences, around 13% seen once. The sequencing sample was made of blood. Every receptor here comes from a woman aged 40 to 50 with Graves' hyperthyroidism.

This clonotype was observed at least ten times. The chain has TRBV5-8 and TRBJ2-7, with a weak D call TRBD1 (6 bases). Trimming shortened V by 1 base and J by 6 bases, and 11 bases separated the two germline ends. Per the germline V gene, CDR1 is SGHTS and CDR2 is YDEGEE. The CDR3 loop spans 13 amino acids. The CDR3: CASSLKGGIEQYF. CDR3 DNA: TGTGCCAGCAGCTTGAAAGGGGGTATCGAGCAGTACTTC.

Only a few counts were recorded for this clonotype. V gene TRBV7-9 combines with J gene TRBJ2-7; D call uncertain. The CDR3 consists of 14 residues. V was shortened by 5 bases and J by 3 bases, with 14 bases between the two germline ends. Germline loops: CDR1 SEHNR, CDR2 FQNEAQ (reference sequence). The CDR3 protein is CASSPEGKGYEQYF. The DNA of the CDR3 is TGTGCCAGCAGCCCGGAAGGGAAGGGCTACGAGCAGTACTTC.

The genes are TRBV9 and TRBJ1-3; a weak D match, TRBD1 (5 bases). Germline V gene sequence: CDR1 SGDLS, CDR2 YYNGEE. The CDR3 is made up of 15 amino acids. Trimming shortened V by 5 bases and J by 8 bases, and 20 bases separated the two germline ends. The DNA of the CDR3 is TGTGCCAGCAGTCCCGGGACGTCGGCGGGCTACACCATATATTTT. Amino acids: CASSPGTSAGYTIYF. Filled out from reference TRBV9 and TRBJ1-3, the complete variable domain reads DSGVTQTPKHLITATGQRVTLRCSPRSGDLSVYWYQQSLDQGLQFLIQYYNGEERAKGNILERFSAQQFPDLHSELNLSSLELGDSALYFCASSPGTSAGYTIYFGEGSWLTVV.

This clonotype was observed at least ten times. J is TRBJ2-5 and V is TRBV28; the match to TRBD2 covers 15 bases. V shed 5 bases, J shed 2 bases, and the junction held 3 bases outside the gene matches. The germline V gene encodes CDR1 MDHEN and CDR2 SYDVKM. This CDR3 region has 16 residues. CDR3 DNA: TGTGCCAGCAGTAAGGGACTAGCGGGAGGACAAGAGACCCAGTACTTC. It translates to CASSKGLAGGQETQYF.

The chain joins TRBV27 to TRBJ2-7, with no clear D. Between the trimmed V and J ends, which lost 0 bases and 4 bases, there was a span of 10 bases. Looked up from germline, CDR1 is MNHEY and CDR2 is SMNVEV (reference sequence). The CDR3 covers 14 residues. In nucleotides, the CDR3 is TGTGCCAGCAGTTTATCTTTGGATTGGTACGAGCAGTACTTC. The encoded protein is CASSLSLDWYEQYF.

The chain recombines TRBV15 with TRBJ2-5; possibly TRBD2 for D (6 bases). This CDR3 contains 15 residues. The germline V and J ends were trimmed by 6 bases and 4 bases, with 18 bases remaining between them. Germline CDR1 and CDR2: LNHNV and YYDKDF (reference sequence). The CDR3 DNA follows: TGTGCCACCAGGTTGGACGGGGGAGGACCAGAGACCCAGTACTTC. Residues: CATRLDGGGPETQYF.

This clonotype was detected ten times or more. The gene calls are TRBV5-1 and TRBJ1-3, with D hard to call. The CDR3 runs 14 residues. Trimming pared 0 bases from V and 4 bases from J, leaving 8 bases between. CDR1 and CDR2 (germline): SGHRS, YFSETQ. The DNA for the CDR3 is TGCGCCAGCAGCTTGGACGGGGAAGGAAACACCATATATTTT. Translating it yields CASSLDGEGNTIYF.

This clonotype came up many times. This chain joins TRBV3-1 and TRBJ1-1; no reliable D call. Per germline, CDR1 LGHDT and CDR2 YNNKEL (reference sequence). The ends were cut back, 0 bases at V and 4 bases at J, with 6 bases in the middle. The length of the CDR3 is 13 residues. The CDR3 coding sequence is TGTGCCAGCAGCCAAGAAGGGAGCACTGAAGCTTTCTTT. Encoded protein: CASSQEGSTEAFF.

In this sample, this clonotype turned up many times. The chain employs TRBV12-3 or TRBV12-4 and TRBJ1-4; the match to TRBD1 covers 9 bases. V gave up 6 bases and J gave up 8 bases; unmatched junction bases: 10. The CDR3 totals 15 residues. The CDR3 DNA sequence: TGTGCCAGCAGAAACCAGGGACAGGGAAACGAAAAACTGTTTTTT. Translated, it gives CASRNQGQGNEKLFF.

This clonotype was picked up many times. The rearrangement uses TRBV24-1 and TRBJ2-1; D may match TRBD1 or TRBD2 (5 bases each). V was shortened by 2 bases and J by 8 bases, with 12 bases between the two germline ends. The germline CDR1 and CDR2 sequences are KGHDR and SFDVKD. The CDR3 contains 14 residues. CDR3 region: CATSDYAGGDEQFF. CDR3 nucleotides: TGTGCCACCAGTGATTATGCTGGGGGAGATGAGCAGTTCTTC.

The genes are TRBV10-3 and TRBJ1-1; D perhaps matches TRBD1 (5 bases). Deletions cut 0 bases from V and 7 bases from J, with 9 bases between. Germline lookup yields CDR1 ENHRY and CDR2 SYGVKD. CDR3 length: 13 residues. CDR3 nucleotides: TGTGCCATCAGTGAGTCGGGGGGACGTGAAGCTTTCTTT. The encoded protein is CAISESGGREAFF.

The chain combines TRBV19 with TRBJ1-2; D is undetermined. The germline V and J ends were trimmed by 5 bases and 1 base, with 11 bases remaining between them. The CDR3 has 14 amino acids. Germline CDR1 LNHDA, CDR2 SQIVND (reference sequence). CDR3 bases: TGTGCCAGTAGTCCCGAAGGGATTAACTATGGCTACACCTTC. It translates to CASSPEGINYGYTF.

Regarding this clonotype: This may arise from a read error, as a much more abundant clone is one base away. The CDR3 DNA reads as TGTGCCAGCAGCTTGGACAGTTTTTGGGGACTACATGGCTACACCTTC. It yields the protein CASSLDSFWGLHGYTF. The V call is TRBV7-9, the J call TRBJ1-2; tentative D call: TRBD1 (6 bases). The CDR3 extends over 16 amino acids. Per germline, CDR1 SEHNR and CDR2 FQNEAQ (reference sequence). Trimming stripped 3 bases from V and 6 bases from J, with 20 bases between.

This clonotype was recorded at least ten times. The V and J genes are TRBV6-1 and TRBJ2-1; TRBD2 aligns across 9 bases. Germline-derived CDR1 and CDR2 are MNHNS and SASEGT. V lost 8 bases to trimming and J lost 1 base; unmatched junction nucleotides: 3. The CDR3 loop spans 14 amino acids. This chain's CDR3 is CASLAGWSYNEQFF. The CDR3 DNA reads as TGTGCCAGCCTAGCGGGATGGTCCTACAATGAGCAGTTCTTC.

In this sample, this clonotype turned up many times. J is TRBJ1-1 and V is TRBV11-1; D is possibly TRBD1 (6 bases). Germline V CDR1 and CDR2: SGHAT, FQDESV (reference sequence). Trimming took off 5 bases at V and 1 base at J, with 17 bases between the two ends. CDR3 size: 16 residues. The CDR3 region has the DNA TGTGCCAGCAGCCCCAGGGGTGGATTCAAGAACACTGAAGCTTTCTTT. Translation: CASSPRGGFKNTEAFF.

The J gene is TRBJ2-7, the V gene TRBV7-2; 7 nucleotides match TRBD1. This CDR3 is 15 amino acids long. CDR1 and CDR2 (germline): SGHTA, FQGNSA. The V and J ends lost 1 base and 3 bases, in that order; junction bases with no gene match: 6. CDR3: CASSLEVRDSYEQYF. For the CDR3, the DNA is TGTGCCAGCAGCTTAGAAGTAAGGGACAGCTACGAGCAGTACTTC.

This clonotype was counted many times. This chain joins TRBV2 and TRBJ2-1, with TRBD2 matching 15 bases. The CDR3 loop spans 15 amino acids. Germline V lookup: CDR1 SNHLY, CDR2 FYNNEI. The ends lost 4 bases at V and 9 bases at J; junction bases unmatched: 4. The CDR3 DNA follows: TGTGCCAGCAGTGGGACTAGCGGGAGGGCCAGTGAGCAGTTCTTC. It specifies CASSGTSGRASEQFF.

This clonotype was counted a few times. The junction departs from the called germline gene at one end, perhaps through a read error. This chain connects TRBV28 to TRBJ2-7, with D maybe TRBD1 (5 bases). From germline, CDR1 is MDHEN and CDR2 SYDVKM. The CDR3 is made up of 13 amino acids. CDR3 DNA sequence: TGTGCCAGCAGCCCGTCAGGGTCCTACGGGCAGTACTTC. It specifies CASSPSGSYGQYF.

The chain recombines TRBV10-3 with TRBJ1-6; perhaps TRBD1 as D (6 bases). There are 14 residues in the CDR3. V dropped 6 bases and J dropped 7 bases, with 13 bases sitting between them. CDR1 and CDR2 (germline): ENHRY, SYGVKD. The CDR3, as DNA: TGTGCCATCAGAGAGGACAGCCAGAATTCACCCCTCCACTTT. Residues: CAIREDSQNSPLHF.

This clonotype appeared many times. This chain connects TRBV5-1 to TRBJ2-4; weak D call: TRBD1 (6 bases). Germline CDR1 reads SGHRS; CDR2 reads YFSETQ. The CDR3 covers 16 residues. V was clipped by 3 bases and J by 0 bases, with 13 bases between them. CDR3 in amino acids: CASSYQQGLAKNIQYF. The DNA of the CDR3 is TGCGCCAGCAGCTACCAACAGGGTCTAGCCAAAAACATTCAGTACTTC.

The sample holds many counts of this clonotype. The chain recombines TRBV30 with TRBJ2-5; D is perhaps TRBD1 (5 bases). V shed 1 base and J shed 2 bases, with 14 bases lying between them. The CDR3 is 15 amino acids. Germline V gene data show CDR1 as GTSNPN and CDR2 as SVGIG (reference sequence). CDR3 region: CAWSGQTSKQETQYF. DNA of the CDR3: TGTGCCTGGAGTGGACAGACGAGTAAGCAAGAGACCCAGTACTTC.

This clonotype appeared many times. This chain joins TRBV12-3 or TRBV12-4 and TRBJ2-1; D is perhaps TRBD1 (5 bases). The CDR3 loop spans 13 amino acids. V lost 3 bases and J 9 bases, leaving 12 bases between the germline ends. The CDR3 loop is CASSFGAVGEQFF. The CDR3 bases are TGTGCCAGCAGTTTTGGGGCCGTGGGTGAGCAGTTCTTC.

This chain uses TRBV9 with TRBJ2-2; 9 bases line up with TRBD2. The CDR3 loop spans 15 amino acids. Germline lookup yields CDR1 SGDLS and CDR2 YYNGEE. V gave up 2 bases and J gave up 4 bases; unmatched junction bases: 3. The chain's CDR3 is CASSVAGGTTGELFF. CDR3 nucleotides: TGTGCCAGCAGCGTTGCGGGAGGGACCACCGGGGAGCTGTTTTTT.

This clonotype has a handful of counts. The chain uses TRBV7-9 and TRBJ1-1, with D possibly being TRBD1 (6 bases). There are 16 residues in the CDR3. The V gene's germline CDR1 is SEHNR and CDR2 FQNEAQ (reference sequence). The V end was cut by 4 bases, the J end by 6 bases, with 21 bases between. CDR3 DNA: TGTGCCAGCAGCTCAGACTCAGGGGCCCGGGTAGCTGAAGCTTTCTTT. Amino acids: CASSSDSGARVAEAFF.

This clonotype was observed at least ten times. This chain connects TRBV20-1 to TRBJ2-7; 7 nucleotides match TRBD1. Trimming cost V 3 bases and J 6 bases; bases outside gene matches: 8. The germline CDR1 and CDR2 sequences are DFQATT and SNEGSKA (reference sequence). The length of the CDR3 is 13 residues. CDR3 in amino acids: CSARKGGAGEQYF. The CDR3 nucleotides are TGCAGTGCTAGGAAAGGGGGCGCGGGCGAGCAGTACTTC.

This clonotype was counted only a few times. The chain recombines TRBV29-1 with TRBJ2-5; TRBD2 is a possible D gene (5 bases). The CDR3 is 13 residues long. Germline CDR1 SQVTM, CDR2 ANQGSEA. V was shortened by 7 bases and J by 6 bases, with 18 bases between the two germline ends. The chain's CDR3 is CSALSGSVKTQYF. The CDR3 DNA sequence: TGCAGCGCGCTAAGCGGCAGTGTAAAGACCCAGTACTTC.

This clonotype came up many times. The rearrangement joins TRBV3-1 to TRBJ1-2, with a possible D match to TRBD1 (5 bases). V shed 8 bases and J shed 4 bases, with 20 bases lying between them. The length of the CDR3 is 15 residues. The germline V gene has CDR1 LGHDT and CDR2 YNNKEL (reference sequence). The CDR3 bases are TGTGCCAGCGGGGGAACGGGCCAGGGCGCCTATGGCTACACCTTC. Amino acid sequence: CASGGTGQGAYGYTF. Drawing the rest from reference TRBV3-1 and TRBJ1-2, the complete variable domain is DTAVSQTPKYLVTQMGNDKSIKCEQNLGHDTMYWYKQDSKKFLKIMFSYNNKELIINETVPNRFSPKSPDKAHLNLHINSLELGDSAVYFCASGGTGQGAYGYTFGSGTRLTVV.

This clonotype was seen at least ten times. This rearrangement joins TRBV10-2 to TRBJ1-1, with D unresolved. V lost 2 bases to trimming and J lost 0 bases, with 4 bases between them. The length of the CDR3 is 13 residues. Germline V gives CDR1 WSHSY, CDR2 SAAADI. The CDR3 sequence: CASSEPVNTEAFF. The CDR3 bases are TGCGCCAGCAGTGAGCCGGTGAACACTGAAGCTTTCTTT.

This clonotype was counted many times. V usage is TRBV6-1 and J usage is TRBJ1-5; D gene uncertain. Between the trimmed V and J ends, which lost 2 bases and 6 bases, there was a span of 5 bases. CDR3 length: 12 residues. In germline, CDR1 is MNHNS, CDR2 SASEGT. CDR3 in amino acids: CASSERSQPQHF. In nucleotides, the CDR3 is TGTGCCAGCAGTGAAAGGAGTCAGCCCCAGCATTTT.

This clonotype was observed at least ten times. The chain carries TRBV3-1 and TRBJ2-1; D unresolved. Looked up from germline, CDR1 is LGHDT and CDR2 is YNNKEL (reference sequence). V lost 3 bases and J 3 bases, leaving 3 bases between the germline ends. This CDR3 comprises 12 residues. The chain's CDR3 is CASSQDYNEQFF. The CDR3 region has the DNA TGTGCCAGCAGCCAGGACTACAATGAGCAGTTCTTC.